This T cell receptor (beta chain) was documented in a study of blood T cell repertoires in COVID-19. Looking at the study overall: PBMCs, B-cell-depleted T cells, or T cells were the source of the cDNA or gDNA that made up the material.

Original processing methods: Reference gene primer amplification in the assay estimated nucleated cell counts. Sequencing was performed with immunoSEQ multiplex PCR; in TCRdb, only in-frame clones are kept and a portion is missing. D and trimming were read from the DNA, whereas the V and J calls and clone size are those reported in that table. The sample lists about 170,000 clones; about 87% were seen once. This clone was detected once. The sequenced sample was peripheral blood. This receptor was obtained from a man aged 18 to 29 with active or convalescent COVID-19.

The CDR3 loop is CASSRRLETQYF. The CDR3 DNA follows: TGTGCCAGCAGCCGCAGGCTAGAGACCCAGTACTTC. V is TRBV14 and J is TRBJ2-5; D is unresolved. V lost 4 bases to trimming and J lost 4 bases, with 7 bases between them. Germline lookup yields CDR1 SGHDN and CDR2 FVKESK. The CDR3 consists of 12 residues.